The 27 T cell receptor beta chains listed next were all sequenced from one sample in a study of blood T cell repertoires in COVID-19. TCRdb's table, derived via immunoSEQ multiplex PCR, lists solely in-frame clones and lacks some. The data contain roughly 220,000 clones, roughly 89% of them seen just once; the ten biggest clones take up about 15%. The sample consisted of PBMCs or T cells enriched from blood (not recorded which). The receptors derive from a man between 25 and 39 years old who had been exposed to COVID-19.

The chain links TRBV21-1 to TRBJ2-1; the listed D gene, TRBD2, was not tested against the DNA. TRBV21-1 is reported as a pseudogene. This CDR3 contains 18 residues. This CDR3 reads CASTPRDPRAPQRREQFF. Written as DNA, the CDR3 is TGTGCCAGCACCCCGCGGGACCCTAGAGCCCCCCAACGACGTGAGCAGTTCTTC.

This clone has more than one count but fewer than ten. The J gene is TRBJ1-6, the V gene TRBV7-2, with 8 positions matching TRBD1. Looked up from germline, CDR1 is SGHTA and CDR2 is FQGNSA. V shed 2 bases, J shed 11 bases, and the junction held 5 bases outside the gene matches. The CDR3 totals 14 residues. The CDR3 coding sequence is TGTGCCAGCAGCTTAATTGACAGGGGTACACCCCTCCACTTT. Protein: CASSLIDRGTPLHF.

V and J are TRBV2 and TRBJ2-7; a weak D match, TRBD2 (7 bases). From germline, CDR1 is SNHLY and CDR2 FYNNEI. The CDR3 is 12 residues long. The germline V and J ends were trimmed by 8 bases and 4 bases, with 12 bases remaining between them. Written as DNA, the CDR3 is TGTGCCAGCGGGCGGGGGACATACGAGCAGTACTTC. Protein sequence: CASGRGTYEQYF.

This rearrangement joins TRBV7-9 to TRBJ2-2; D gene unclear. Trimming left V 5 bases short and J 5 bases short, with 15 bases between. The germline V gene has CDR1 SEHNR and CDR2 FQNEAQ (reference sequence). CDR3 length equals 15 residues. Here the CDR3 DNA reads TGTGCCAGCAGCCCCTGGGCAGGTGATACCGGGGAGCTGTTTTTT. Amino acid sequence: CASSPWAGDTGELFF.

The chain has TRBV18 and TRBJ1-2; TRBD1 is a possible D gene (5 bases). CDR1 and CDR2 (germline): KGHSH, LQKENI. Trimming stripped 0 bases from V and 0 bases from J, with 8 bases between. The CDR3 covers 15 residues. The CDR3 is CASSPPSGTNYGYTF. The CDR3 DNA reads TGTGCCAGCTCACCACCGTCAGGGACTAACTATGGCTACACCTTC. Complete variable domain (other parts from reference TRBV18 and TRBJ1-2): NAGVMQNPRHLVRRRGQEARLRCSPMKGHSHVYWYRQLPEEGLKFMVYLQKENIIDESGMPKERFSAEFPKEGPSILRIQQVVRGDSAAYFCASSPPSGTNYGYTFGSGTRLTVV.

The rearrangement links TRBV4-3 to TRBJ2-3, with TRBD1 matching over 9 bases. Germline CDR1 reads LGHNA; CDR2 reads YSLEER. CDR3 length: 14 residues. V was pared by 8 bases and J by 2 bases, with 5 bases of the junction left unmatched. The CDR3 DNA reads TGCGCCAGCCGAACAGGGGGCTCCACAGATACGCAGTATTTT. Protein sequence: CASRTGGSTDTQYF.

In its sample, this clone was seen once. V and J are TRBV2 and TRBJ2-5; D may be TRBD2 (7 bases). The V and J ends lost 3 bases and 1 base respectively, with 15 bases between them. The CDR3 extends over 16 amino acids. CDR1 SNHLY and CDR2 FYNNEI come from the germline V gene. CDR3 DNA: TGTGCCAGCAGTGAGGCTCGCGGGGGCTTCCAAGAGACCCAGTACTTC. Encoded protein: CASSEARGGFQETQYF.

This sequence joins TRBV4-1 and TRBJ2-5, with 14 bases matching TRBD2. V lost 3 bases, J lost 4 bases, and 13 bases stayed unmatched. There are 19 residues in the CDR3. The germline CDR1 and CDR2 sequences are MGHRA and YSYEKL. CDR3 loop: CASSHAYSTSGGASETQYF. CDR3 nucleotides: TGCGCCAGCAGCCATGCATATTCGACTAGCGGGGGGGCCTCAGAGACCCAGTACTTC.

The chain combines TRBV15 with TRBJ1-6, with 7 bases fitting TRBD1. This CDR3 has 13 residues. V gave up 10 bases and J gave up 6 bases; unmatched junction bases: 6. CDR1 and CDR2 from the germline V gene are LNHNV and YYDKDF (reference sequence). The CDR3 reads CARPRDSNSPLHF. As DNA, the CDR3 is TGTGCCAGGCCCCGGGACAGTAATTCACCCCTCCACTTT.

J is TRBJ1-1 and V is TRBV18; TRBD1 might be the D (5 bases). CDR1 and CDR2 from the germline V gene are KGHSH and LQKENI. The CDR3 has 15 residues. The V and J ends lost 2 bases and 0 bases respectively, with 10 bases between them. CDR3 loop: CASSPSWGLNTEAFF. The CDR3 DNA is TGTGCCAGCTCACCATCCTGGGGCCTGAACACTGAAGCTTTCTTT.

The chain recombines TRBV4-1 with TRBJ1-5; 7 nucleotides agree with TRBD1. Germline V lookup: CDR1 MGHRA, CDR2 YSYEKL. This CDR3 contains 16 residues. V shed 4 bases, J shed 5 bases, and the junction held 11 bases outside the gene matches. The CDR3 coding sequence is TGCGCCAGCAGCCCTCCTGGGGACAGAGACCATCAGCCCCAGCATTTT. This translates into CASSPPGDRDHQPQHF.

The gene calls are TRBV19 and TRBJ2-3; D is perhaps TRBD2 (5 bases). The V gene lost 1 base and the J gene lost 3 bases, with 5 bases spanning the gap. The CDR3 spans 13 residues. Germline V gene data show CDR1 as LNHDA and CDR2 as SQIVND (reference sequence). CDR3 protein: CASSIGGTDTQYF. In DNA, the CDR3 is TGTGCCAGTAGTATAGGAGGGACAGATACGCAGTATTTT.

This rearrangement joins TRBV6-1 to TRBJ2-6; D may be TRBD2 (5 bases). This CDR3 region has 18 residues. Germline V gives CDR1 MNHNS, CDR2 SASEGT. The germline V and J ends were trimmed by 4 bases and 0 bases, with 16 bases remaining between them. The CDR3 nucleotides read TGTGCCAGCAGTGGAGAGAGGGCGACCCTCTCTGGGGCCAACGTCCTGACTTTC. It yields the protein CASSGERATLSGANVLTF.

The chain's CDR3 is CAWSIKGAHEQYF. The CDR3 bases are TGTGCCTGGAGCATAAAGGGGGCCCACGAGCAGTACTTC. This chain connects TRBV30 to TRBJ2-7, with 7 bases matching TRBD1. CDR1 is GTSNPN and CDR2 is SVGIG in the germline V gene (reference sequence). The CDR3 loop spans 13 amino acids. Trimming took 3 bases from V and 5 from J; bases not matched to a gene: 7.

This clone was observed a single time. This chain's CDR3 is CASSQAEGGYTF. Written as DNA, the CDR3 is TGTGCCAGCAGCCAAGCCGAGGGTGGCTACACCTTC. The chain uses TRBV14 and TRBJ1-2; D remains unclear. Germline loops: CDR1 SGHDN, CDR2 FVKESK. V was shortened by 1 base and J by 7 bases, with 7 bases between the two germline ends. The CDR3 sequence is 12 residues long.

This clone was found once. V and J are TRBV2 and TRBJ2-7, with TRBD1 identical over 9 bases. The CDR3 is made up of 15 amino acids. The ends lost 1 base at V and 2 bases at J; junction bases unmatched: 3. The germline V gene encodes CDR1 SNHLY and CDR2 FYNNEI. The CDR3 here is CASSEGGQGPYEQYF. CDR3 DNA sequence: TGTGCCAGCAGTGAAGGGGGACAGGGTCCCTACGAGCAGTACTTC.

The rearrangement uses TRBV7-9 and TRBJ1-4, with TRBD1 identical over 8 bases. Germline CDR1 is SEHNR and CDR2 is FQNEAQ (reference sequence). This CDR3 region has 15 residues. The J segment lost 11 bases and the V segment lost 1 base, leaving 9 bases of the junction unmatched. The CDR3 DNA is TGTGCCAGCAGCTTAGAGGCAGGGGGCTCTGGGAAACTGTTTTTT. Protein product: CASSLEAGGSGKLFF.

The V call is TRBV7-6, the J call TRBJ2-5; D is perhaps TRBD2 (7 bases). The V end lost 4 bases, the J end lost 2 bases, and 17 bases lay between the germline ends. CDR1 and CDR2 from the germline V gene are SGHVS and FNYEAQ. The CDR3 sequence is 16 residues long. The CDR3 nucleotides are TGTGCCAGCAGCTCCCCCGGGGAGGGGGTACAAGAGACCCAGTACTTC. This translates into CASSSPGEGVQETQYF. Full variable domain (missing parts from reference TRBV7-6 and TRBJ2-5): GAGVSQSPRYKVTKRGQDVALRCDPISGHVSLYWYRQALGQGPEFLTYFNYEAQQDKSGLPNDRFSAERPEGSISTLTIQRTEQRDSAMYRCASSSPGEGVQETQYFGPGTRLLVL.

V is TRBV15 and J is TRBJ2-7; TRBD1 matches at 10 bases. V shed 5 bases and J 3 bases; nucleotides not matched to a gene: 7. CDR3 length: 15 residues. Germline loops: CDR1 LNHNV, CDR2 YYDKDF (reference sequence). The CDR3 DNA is TGTGCCACCAGCGCCGGGACAGGGGCCGGCTACGAGCAGTACTTC. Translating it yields CATSAGTGAGYEQYF.

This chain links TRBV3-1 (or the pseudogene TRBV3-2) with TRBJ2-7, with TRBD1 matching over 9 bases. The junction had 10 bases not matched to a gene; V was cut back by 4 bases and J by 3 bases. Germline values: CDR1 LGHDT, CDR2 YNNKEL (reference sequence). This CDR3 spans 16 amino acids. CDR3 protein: CASSPQGGDRDYEQYF. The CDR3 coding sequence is TGTGCCAGCAGCCCCCAGGGAGGGGACAGGGACTACGAGCAGTACTTC.

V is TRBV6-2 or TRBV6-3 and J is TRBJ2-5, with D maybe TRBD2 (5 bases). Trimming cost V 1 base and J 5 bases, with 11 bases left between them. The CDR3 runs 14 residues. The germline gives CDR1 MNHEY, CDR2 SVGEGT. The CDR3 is CASSYLRPGETQYF. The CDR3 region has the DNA TGTGCCAGCAGTTACTTACGGCCGGGGGAGACCCAGTACTTC.

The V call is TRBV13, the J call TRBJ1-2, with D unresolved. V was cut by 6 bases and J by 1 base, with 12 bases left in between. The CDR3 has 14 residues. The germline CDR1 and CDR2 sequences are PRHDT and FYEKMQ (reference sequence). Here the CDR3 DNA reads TGTGCCAGCAGGGATTGGAGACGTAACTATGGCTACACCTTC. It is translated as CASRDWRRNYGYTF.

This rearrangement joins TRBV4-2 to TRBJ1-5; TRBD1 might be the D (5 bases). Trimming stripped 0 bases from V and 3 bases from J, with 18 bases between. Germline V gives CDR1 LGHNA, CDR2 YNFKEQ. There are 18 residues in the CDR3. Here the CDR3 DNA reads TGTGCCAGCAGCCAAGATTGGCTATTAGGGGTTCACAATCAGCCCCAGCATTTT. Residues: CASSQDWLLGVHNQPQHF.

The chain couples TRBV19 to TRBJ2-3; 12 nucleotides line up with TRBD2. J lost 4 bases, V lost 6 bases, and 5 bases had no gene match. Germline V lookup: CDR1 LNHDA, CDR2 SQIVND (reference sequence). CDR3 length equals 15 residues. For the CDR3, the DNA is TGTGCCAGTAGCCCTAGCGGGGGGGCATCAGATACGCAGTATTTT. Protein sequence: CASSPSGGASDTQYF.

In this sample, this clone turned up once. The CDR3 region is CAWTRQTTDTQYF. CDR3 coding DNA: TGTGCCTGGACTCGACAGACCACAGATACGCAGTATTTT. This chain joins TRBV30 and TRBJ2-3; TRBD1 is a possible D gene (5 bases). This CDR3 has 13 amino acids. The V gene lost 4 bases and the J gene lost 2 bases, with 10 bases spanning the gap. Germline CDR1 GTSNPN, CDR2 SVGIG (reference sequence).

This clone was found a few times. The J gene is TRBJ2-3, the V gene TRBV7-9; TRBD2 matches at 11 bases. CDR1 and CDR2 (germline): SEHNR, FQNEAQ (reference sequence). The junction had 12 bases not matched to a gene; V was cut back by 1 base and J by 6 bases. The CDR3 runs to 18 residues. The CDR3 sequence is CASSLGLAGGLVFDTQYF. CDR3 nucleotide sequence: TGTGCCAGCAGCTTAGGGCTAGCGGGGGGCCTGGTGTTCGATACGCAGTATTTT. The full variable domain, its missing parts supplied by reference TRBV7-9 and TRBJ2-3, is DTGVSQNPRHKITKRGQNVTFRCDPISEHNRLYWYRQTLGQGPEFLTYFQNEAQLEKSRLLSDRFSAERPKGSFSTLEIQRTEQGDSAMYLCASSLGLAGGLVFDTQYFGPGTRLTVL.

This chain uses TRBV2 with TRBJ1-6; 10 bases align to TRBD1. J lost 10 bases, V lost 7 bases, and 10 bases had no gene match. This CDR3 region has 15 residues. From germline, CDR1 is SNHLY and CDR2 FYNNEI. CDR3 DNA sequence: TGTGCCAGCAACCGGGACAGGGGATTTGAGTCACCCCTCCACTTT. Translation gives CASNRDRGFESPLHF.